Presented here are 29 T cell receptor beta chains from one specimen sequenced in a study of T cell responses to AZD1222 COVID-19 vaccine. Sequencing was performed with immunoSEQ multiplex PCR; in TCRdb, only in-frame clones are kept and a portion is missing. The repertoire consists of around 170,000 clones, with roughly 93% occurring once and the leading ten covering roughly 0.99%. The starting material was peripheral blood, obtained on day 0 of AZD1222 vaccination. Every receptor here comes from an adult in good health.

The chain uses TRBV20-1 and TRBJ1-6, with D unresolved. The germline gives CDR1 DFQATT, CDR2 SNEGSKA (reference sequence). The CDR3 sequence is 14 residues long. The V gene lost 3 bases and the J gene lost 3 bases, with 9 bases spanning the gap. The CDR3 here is CSASGLGYNSPLHF. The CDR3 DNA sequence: TGCAGTGCTAGTGGCCTGGGCTATAATTCACCCCTCCACTTT.

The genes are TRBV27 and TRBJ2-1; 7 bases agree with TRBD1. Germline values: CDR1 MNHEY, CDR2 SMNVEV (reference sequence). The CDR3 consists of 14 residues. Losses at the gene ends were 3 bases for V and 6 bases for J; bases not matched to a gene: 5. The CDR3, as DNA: TGTGCCAGCAGTTTCACGACAGGGCCCAATGAGCAGTTCTTC. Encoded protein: CASSFTTGPNEQFF.

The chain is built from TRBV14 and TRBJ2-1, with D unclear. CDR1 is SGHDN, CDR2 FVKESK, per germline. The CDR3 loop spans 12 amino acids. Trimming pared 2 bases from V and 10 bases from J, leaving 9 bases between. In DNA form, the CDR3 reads TGTGCCAGCAGCCAACAGCGAGAGGAGCAGTTCTTC. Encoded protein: CASSQQREEQFF.

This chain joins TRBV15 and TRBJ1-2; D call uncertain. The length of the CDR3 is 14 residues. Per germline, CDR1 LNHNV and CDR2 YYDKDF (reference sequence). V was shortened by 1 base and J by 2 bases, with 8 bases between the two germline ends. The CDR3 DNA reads TGTGCCACCAGCAGAGGGGTGGGAAACTATGGCTACACCTTC. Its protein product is CATSRGVGNYGYTF.

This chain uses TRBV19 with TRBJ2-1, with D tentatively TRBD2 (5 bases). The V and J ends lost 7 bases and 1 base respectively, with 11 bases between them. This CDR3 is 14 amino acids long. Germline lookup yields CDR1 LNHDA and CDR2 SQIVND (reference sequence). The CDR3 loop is CASKAGGSYNEQFF. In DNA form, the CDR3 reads TGTGCCAGTAAGGCCGGAGGTTCCTACAATGAGCAGTTCTTC.

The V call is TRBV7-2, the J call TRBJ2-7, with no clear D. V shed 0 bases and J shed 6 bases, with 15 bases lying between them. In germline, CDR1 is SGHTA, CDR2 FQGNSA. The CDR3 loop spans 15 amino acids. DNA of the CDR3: TGTGCCAGCAGCTTAGCGCGTGGTAGTACGGGCGAGCAGTACTTC. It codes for CASSLARGSTGEQYF.

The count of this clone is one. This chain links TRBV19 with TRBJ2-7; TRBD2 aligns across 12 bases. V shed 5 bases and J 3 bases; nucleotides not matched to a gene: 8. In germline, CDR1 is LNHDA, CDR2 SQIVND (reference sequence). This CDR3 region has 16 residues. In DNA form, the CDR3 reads TGTGCCAGTAGTGTCCCCCTAGCGGGAGGGGGCTACGAGCAGTACTTC. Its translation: CASSVPLAGGGYEQYF.

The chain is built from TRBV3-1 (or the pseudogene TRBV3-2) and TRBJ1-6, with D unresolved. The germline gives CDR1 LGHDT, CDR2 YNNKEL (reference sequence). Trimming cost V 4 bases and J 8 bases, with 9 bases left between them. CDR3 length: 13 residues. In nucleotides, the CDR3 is TGTGCCAGCAGCCCCAGTAGGGATTCACCCCTCCACTTT. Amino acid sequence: CASSPSRDSPLHF.

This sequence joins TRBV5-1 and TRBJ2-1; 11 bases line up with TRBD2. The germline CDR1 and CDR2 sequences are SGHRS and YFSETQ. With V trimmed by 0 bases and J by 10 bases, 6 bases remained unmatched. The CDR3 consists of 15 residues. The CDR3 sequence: CASSLDLAGGREQFF. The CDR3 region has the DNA TGCGCCAGCAGCTTGGATCTAGCGGGAGGACGGGAGCAGTTCTTC. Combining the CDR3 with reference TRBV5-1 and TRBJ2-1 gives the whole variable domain KAGVTQTPRYLIKTRGQQVTLSCSPISGHRSVSWYQQTPGQGLQFLFEYFSETQRNKGNFPGRFSGRQFSNSRSEMNVSTLELGDSALYLCASSLDLAGGREQFFGPGTRLTVL.

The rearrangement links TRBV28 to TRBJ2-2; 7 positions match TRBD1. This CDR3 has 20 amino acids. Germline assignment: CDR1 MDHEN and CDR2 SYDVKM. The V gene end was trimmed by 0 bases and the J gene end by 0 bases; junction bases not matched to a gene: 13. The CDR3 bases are TGTGCCAGCAGTTTATGGGTAGGGACAGTGAAACACCCGAACACCGGGGAGCTGTTTTTT. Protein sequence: CASSLWVGTVKHPNTGELFF.

In DNA, the CDR3 is TGCGCCAGCAGCTTGGCCACAGGGGTCGAGACCCAGTACTTC. This translates into CASSLATGVETQYF. This chain connects TRBV5-1 to TRBJ2-5; TRBD1 agrees at 7 bases. V gave up 0 bases and J gave up 5 bases; unmatched junction bases: 4. The V gene's germline CDR1 is SGHRS and CDR2 YFSETQ. CDR3 size: 14 residues.

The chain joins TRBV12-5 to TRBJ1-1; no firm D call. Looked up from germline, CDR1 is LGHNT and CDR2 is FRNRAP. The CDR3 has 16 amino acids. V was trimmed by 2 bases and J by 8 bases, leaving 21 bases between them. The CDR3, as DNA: TGTGCTAGTGGTTTGTCCCGGGTCCGGGCAGGTCCGGAAGCTTTCTTT. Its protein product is CASGLSRVRAGPEAFF.

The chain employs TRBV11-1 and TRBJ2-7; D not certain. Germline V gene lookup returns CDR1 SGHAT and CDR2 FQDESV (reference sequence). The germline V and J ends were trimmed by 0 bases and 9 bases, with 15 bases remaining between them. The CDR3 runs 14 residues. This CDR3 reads CASSLALPLTRQYF. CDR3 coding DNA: TGTGCCAGCAGCTTAGCCTTGCCGTTAACTCGGCAGTACTTC. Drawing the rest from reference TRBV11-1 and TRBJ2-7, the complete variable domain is EAEVAQSPRYKITEKSQAVAFWCDPISGHATLYWYRQILGQGPELLVQFQDESVVDDSQLPKDRFSAERLKGVDSTLKIQPAELGDSAMYLCASSLALPLTRQYFGPGTRLTVT.

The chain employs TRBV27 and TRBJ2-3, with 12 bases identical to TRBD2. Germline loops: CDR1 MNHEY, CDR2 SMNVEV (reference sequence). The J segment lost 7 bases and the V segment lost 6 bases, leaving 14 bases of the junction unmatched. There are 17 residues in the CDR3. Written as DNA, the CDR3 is TGTGCCAGCAGGACGACTAGCGGGAGCCTAGGTTTAAATACGCAGTATTTT. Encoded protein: CASRTTSGSLGLNTQYF.

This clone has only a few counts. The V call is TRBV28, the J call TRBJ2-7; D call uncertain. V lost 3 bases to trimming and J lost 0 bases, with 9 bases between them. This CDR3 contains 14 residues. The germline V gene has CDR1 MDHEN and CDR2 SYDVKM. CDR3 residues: CASSLSWISYEQYF. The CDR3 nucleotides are TGTGCCAGCAGTTTGTCGTGGATCTCCTACGAGCAGTACTTC.

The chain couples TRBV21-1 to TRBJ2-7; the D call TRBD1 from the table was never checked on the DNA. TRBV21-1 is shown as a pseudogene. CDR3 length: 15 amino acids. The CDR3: CASSKAGTASYEQYF. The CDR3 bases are TGTGCCAGCAGCAAAGCAGGCACAGCTTCCTACGAGCAGTACTTC.

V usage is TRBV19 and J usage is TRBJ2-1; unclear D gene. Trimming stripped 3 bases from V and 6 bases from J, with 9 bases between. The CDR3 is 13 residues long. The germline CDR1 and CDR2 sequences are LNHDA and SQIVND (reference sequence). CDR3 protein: CASSIRRINEQFF. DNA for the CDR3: TGTGCCAGTAGTATTCGGCGGATCAATGAGCAGTTCTTC.

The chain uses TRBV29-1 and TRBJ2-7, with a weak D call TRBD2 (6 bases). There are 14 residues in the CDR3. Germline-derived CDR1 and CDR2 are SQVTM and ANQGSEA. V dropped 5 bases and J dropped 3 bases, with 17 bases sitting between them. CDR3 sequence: CSVRPSTSFYEQYF. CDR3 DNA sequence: TGCAGCGTTCGACCCTCGACTAGTTTCTACGAGCAGTACTTC.

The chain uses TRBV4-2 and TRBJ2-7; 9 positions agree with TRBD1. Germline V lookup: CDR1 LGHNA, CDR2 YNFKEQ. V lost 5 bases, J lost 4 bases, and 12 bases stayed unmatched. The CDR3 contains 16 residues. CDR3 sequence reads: CASSSALGTGSYEQYF. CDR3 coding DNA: TGTGCCAGCAGCTCCGCCTTGGGGACAGGGTCTTACGAGCAGTACTTC.

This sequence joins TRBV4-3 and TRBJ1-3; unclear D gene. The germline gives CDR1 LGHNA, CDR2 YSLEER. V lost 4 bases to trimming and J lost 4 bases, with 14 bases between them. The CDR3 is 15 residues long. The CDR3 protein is CASSPGRVLGNTIYF. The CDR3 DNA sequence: TGCGCCAGCAGCCCCGGGAGAGTCTTGGGAAACACCATATATTTT.

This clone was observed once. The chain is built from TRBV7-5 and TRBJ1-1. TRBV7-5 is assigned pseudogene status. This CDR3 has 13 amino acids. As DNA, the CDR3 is TGTGCCAGAAGCCCGAAGTGGGGGGATGAAGCTTTCTTT. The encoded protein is CARSPKWGDEAFF.

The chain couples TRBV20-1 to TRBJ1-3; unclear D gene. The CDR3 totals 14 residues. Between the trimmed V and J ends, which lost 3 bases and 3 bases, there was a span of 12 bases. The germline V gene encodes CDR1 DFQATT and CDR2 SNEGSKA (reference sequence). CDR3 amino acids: CSASHPTRGNTIYF. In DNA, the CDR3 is TGCAGTGCTAGTCATCCCACCCGTGGAAACACCATATATTTT.

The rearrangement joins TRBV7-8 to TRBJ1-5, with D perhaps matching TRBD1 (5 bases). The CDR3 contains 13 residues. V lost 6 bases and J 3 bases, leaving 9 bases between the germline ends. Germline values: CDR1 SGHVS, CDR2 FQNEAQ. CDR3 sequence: CASRSGFNQPQHF. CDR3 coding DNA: TGTGCCAGCAGATCAGGGTTCAATCAGCCCCAGCATTTT.

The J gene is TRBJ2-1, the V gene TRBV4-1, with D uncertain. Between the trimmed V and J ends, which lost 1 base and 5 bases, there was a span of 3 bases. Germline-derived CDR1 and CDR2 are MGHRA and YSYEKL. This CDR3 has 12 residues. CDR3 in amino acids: CASSQVDNEQFF. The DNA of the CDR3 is TGCGCCAGCAGCCAAGTAGACAATGAGCAGTTCTTC.

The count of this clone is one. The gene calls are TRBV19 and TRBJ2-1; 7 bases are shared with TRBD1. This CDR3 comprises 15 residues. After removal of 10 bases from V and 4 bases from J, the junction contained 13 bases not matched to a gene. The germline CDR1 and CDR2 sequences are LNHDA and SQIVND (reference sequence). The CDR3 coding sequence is TGTGCCACCACATCCAGGACAGGCCTTTACAATGAGCAGTTCTTC. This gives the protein CATTSRTGLYNEQFF.

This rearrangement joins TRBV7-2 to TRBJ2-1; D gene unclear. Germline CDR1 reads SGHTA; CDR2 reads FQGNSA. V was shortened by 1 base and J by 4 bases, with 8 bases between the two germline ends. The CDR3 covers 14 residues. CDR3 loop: CASSLVSTYNEQFF. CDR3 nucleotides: TGTGCCAGCAGCTTAGTCTCGACTTACAATGAGCAGTTCTTC. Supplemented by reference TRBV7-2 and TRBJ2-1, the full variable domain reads GAGVSQSPSNKVTEKGKDVELRCDPISGHTALYWYRQSLGQGLEFLIYFQGNSAPDKSGLPSDRFSAERTGGSVSTLTIQRTQQEDSAVYLCASSLVSTYNEQFFGPGTRLTVL.

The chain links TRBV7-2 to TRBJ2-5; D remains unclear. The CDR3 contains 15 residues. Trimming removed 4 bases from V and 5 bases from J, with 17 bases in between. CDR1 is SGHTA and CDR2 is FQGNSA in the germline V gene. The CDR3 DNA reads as TGTGCCAGCAGCTCACCGGACCTCCTCGCGGAGACCCAGTACTTC. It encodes CASSSPDLLAETQYF.

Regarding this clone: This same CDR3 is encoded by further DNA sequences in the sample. CDR3 DNA sequence: TGTGCCAGCAGCCCCGGACAGGGGCGCTCTGGGGCCAACGTCCTGACTTTC. Translated, it gives CASSPGQGRSGANVLTF. J is TRBJ2-6 and V is TRBV14; 9 bases line up with TRBD1. Germline loops: CDR1 SGHDN, CDR2 FVKESK. The CDR3 has 17 residues. Trimming cost V 4 bases and J 0 bases; bases outside gene matches: 4.

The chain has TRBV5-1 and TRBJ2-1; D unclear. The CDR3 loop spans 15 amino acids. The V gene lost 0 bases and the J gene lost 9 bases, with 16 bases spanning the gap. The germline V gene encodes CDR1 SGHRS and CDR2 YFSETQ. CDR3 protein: CASSLASQYHGEQFF. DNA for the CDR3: TGCGCCAGCAGCTTGGCCTCCCAGTATCACGGTGAGCAGTTCTTC.